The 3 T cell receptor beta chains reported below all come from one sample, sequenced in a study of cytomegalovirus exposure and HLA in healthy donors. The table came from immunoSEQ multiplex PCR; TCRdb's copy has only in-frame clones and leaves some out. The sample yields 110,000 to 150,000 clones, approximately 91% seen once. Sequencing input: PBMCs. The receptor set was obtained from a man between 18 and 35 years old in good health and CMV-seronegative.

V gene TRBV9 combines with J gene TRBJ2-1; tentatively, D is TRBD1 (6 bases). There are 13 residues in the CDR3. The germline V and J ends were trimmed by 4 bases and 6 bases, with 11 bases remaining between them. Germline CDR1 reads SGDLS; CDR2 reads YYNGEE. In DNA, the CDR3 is TGTGCCAGCAGCACCAGGGGTTTCAATGAGCAGTTCTTC. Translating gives CASSTRGFNEQFF.

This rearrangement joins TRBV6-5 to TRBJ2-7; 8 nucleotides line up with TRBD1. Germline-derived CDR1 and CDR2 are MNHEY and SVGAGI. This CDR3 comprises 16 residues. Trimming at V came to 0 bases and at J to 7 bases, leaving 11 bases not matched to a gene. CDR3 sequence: CASSYSNPDRGYEQYF. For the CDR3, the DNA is TGTGCCAGCAGTTACTCGAATCCCGACAGGGGCTATGAGCAGTACTTC.

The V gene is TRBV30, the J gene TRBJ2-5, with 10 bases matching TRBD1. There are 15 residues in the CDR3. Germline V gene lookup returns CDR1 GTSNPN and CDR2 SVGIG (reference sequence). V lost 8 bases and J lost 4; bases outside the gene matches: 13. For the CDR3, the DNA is TGTGCCGAGGGGAGAAGACAGGGGGCGGGAGAGACCCAGTACTTC. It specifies CAEGRRQGAGETQYF.